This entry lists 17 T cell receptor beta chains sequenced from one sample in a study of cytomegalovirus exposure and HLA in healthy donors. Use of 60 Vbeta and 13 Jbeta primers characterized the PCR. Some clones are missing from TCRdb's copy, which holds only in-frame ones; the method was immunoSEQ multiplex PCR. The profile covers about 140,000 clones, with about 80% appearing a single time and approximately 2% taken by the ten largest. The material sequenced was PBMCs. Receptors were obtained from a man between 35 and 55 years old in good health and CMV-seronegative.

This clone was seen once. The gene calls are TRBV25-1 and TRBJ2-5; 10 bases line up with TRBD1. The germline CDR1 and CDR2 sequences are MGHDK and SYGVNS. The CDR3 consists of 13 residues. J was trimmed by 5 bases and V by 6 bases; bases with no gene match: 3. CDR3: CASSDRGRETQYF. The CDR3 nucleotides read TGTGCCAGCAGCGACAGGGGGCGGGAGACCCAGTACTTC. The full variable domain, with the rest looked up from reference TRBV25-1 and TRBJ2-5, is EADIYQTPRYLVIGTGKKITLECSQTMGHDKMYWYQQDPGMELHLIHYSYGVNSTEKGDLSSESTVSRIRTEHFPLTLESARPSHTSQYLCASSDRGRETQYFGPGTRLLVL.

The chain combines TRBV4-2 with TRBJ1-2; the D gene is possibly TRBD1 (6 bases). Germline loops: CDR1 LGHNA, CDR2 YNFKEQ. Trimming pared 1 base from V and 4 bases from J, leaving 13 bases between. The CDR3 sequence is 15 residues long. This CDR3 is CASSQAGGQGYGYTF. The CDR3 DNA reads TGTGCCAGCAGCCAAGCCGGGGGGCAGGGCTATGGCTACACCTTC.

The CDR3 reads CASKRDRGRDNEQFF. In DNA form, the CDR3 reads TGTGCCAGCAAAAGGGACAGGGGCAGGGACAATGAGCAGTTCTTC. The V gene is TRBV25-1, the J gene TRBJ2-1, with 10 bases identical to TRBD1. This CDR3 spans 15 amino acids. Germline CDR1 MGHDK, CDR2 SYGVNS. The ends lost 7 bases at V and 5 bases at J; junction bases unmatched: 8. Full variable domain (rest looked up from reference TRBV25-1 and TRBJ2-1): EADIYQTPRYLVIGTGKKITLECSQTMGHDKMYWYQQDPGMELHLIHYSYGVNSTEKGDLSSESTVSRIRTEHFPLTLESARPSHTSQYLCASKRDRGRDNEQFFGPGTRLTVL.

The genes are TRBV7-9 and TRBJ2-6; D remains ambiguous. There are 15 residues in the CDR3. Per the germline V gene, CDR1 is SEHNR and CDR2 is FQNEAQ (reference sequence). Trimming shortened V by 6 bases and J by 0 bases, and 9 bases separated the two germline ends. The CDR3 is CASSHTDSGANVLTF. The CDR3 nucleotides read TGTGCCAGCAGTCATACAGACTCTGGGGCCAACGTCCTGACTTTC.

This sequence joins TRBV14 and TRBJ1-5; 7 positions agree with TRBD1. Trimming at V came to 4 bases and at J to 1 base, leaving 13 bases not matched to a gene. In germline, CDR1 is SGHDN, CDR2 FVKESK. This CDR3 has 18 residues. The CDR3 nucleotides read TGTGCCAGCAGCCTCGAGGACAGGACTTCCCGGAGCAATCAGCCCCAGCATTTT. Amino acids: CASSLEDRTSRSNQPQHF. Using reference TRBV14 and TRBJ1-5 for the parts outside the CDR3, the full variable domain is EAGVTQFPSHSVIEKGQTVTLRCDPISGHDNLYWYRRVMGKEIKFLLHFVKESKQDESGMPNNRFLAERTGGTYSTLKVQPAELEDSGVYFCASSLEDRTSRSNQPQHFGDGTRLSIL.

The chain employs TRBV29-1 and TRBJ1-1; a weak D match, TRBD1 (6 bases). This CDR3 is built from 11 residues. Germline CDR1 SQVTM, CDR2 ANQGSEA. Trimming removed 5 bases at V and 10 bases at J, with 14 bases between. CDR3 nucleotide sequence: TGCAGCGTTAGTACAGGGTTTGGAGCTTTCTTT. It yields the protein CSVSTGFGAFF.

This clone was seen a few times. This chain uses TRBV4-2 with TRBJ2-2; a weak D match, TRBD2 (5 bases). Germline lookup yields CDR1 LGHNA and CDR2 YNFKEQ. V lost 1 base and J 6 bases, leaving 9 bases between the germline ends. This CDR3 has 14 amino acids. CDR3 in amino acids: CASSQGTGSGELFF. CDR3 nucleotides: TGTGCCAGCAGCCAAGGTACGGGATCCGGGGAGCTGTTTTTT.

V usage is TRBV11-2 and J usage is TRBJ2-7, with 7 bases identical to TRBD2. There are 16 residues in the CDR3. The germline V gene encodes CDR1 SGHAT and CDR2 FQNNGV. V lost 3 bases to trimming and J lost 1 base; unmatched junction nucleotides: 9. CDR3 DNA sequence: TGTGCCAGCAGCTTTCAGGATCTAGCGGCTTCCTACGAGCAGTACTTC. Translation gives CASSFQDLAASYEQYF.

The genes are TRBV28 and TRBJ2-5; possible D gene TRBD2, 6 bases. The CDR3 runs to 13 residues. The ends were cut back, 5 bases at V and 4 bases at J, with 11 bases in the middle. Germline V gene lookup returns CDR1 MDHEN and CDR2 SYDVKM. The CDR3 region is CASSGQGLETQYF. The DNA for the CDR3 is TGTGCCAGCAGTGGTCAGGGACTAGAGACCCAGTACTTC.

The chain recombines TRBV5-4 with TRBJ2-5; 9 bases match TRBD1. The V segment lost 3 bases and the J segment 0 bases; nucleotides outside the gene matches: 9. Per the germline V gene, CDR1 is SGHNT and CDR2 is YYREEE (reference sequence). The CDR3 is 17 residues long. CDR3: CASSSQTGGRYQETQYF. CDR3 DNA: TGTGCCAGCAGCTCTCAGACAGGGGGGAGGTACCAAGAGACCCAGTACTTC.

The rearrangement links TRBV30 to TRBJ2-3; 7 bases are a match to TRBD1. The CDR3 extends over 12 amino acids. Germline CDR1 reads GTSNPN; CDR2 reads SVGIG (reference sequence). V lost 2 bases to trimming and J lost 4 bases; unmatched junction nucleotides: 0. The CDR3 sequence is CAWSTGADTQYF. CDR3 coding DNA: TGTGCCTGGAGTACAGGGGCAGATACGCAGTATTTT.

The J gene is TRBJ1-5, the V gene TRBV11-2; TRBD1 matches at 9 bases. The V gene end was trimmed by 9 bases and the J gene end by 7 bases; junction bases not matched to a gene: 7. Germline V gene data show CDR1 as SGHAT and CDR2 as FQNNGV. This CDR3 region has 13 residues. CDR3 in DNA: TGTGCCAGGAGGGGACAGGGATCGCAGCCCCAGCATTTT. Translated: CARRGQGSQPQHF.

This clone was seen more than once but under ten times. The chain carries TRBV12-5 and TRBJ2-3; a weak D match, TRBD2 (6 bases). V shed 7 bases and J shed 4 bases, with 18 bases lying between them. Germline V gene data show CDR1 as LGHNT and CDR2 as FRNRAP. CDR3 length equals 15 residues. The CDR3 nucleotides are TGTGCTAGTGTGGAGGGCCTAAGTGCGTCAGATACGCAGTATTTT. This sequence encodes CASVEGLSASDTQYF.

CDR3 sequence: CASRFMIGADEKLFF. As DNA, the CDR3 is TGTGCCAGCAGATTTATGATCGGAGCAGATGAAAAACTGTTTTTT. The chain recombines TRBV28 with TRBJ1-4, with D unclear. V lost 6 bases to trimming and J lost 6 bases, with 17 bases between them. Germline V CDR1 and CDR2: MDHEN, SYDVKM. This CDR3 spans 15 amino acids.

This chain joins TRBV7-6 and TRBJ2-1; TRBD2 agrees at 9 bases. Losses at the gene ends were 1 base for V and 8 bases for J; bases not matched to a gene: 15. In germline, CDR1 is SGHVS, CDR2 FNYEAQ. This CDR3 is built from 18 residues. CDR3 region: CASSLGTVRGLAVHEQFF. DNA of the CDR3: TGTGCCAGCAGCTTAGGGACGGTGCGGGGACTAGCTGTCCATGAGCAGTTCTTC.

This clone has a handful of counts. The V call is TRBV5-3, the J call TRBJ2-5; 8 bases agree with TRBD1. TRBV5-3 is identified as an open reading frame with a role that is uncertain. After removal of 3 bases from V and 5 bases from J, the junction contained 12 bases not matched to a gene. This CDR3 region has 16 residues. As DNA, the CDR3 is TGTGCCAGAAGCTCCATAACCAGGGGGCGATACGAGACCCAGTACTTC. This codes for CARSSITRGRYETQYF.

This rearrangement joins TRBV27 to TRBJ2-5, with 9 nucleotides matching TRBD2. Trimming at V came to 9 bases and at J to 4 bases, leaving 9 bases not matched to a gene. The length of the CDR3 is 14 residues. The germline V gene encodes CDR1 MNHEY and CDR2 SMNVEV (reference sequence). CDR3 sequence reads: CASRGLAAGETQYF. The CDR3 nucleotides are TGTGCCAGTCGGGGACTAGCTGCGGGAGAGACCCAGTACTTC.